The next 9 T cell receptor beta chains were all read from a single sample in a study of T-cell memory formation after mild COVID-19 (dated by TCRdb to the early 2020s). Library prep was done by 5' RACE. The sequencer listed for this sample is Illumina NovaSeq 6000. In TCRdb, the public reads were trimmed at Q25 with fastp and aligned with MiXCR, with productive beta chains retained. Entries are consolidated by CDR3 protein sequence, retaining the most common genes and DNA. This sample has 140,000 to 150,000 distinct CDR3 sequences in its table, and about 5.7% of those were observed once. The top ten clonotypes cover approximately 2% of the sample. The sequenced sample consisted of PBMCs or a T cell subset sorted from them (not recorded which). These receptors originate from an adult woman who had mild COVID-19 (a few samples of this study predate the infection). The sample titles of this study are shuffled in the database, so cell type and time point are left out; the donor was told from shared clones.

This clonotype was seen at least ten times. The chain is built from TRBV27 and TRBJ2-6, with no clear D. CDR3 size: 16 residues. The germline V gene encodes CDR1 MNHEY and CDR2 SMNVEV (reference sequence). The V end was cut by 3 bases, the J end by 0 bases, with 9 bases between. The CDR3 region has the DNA TGTGCCAGCAGTTTTGAGGTTAGCTCTGGGGCCAACGTCCTGACTTTC. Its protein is CASSFEVSSGANVLTF.

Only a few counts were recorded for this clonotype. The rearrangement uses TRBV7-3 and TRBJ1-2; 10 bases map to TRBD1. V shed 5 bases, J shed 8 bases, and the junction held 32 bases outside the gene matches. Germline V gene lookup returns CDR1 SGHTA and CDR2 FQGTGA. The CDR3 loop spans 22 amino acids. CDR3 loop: CASSPSLFFSGTGEGERRGYTF. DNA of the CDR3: TGTGCCAGCAGCCCATCCTTATTCTTTTCCGGGACAGGGGAGGGAGAACGTAGAGGCTACACCTTC.

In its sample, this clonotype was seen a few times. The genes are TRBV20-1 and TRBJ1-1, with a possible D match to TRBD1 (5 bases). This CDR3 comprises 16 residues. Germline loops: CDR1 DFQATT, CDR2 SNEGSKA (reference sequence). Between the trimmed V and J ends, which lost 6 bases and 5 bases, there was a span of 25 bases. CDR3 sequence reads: CSAKKREGWGDTEAFF. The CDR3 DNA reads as TGCAGTGCAAAGAAGAGAGAAGGTTGGGGGGATACTGAAGCTTTCTTT.

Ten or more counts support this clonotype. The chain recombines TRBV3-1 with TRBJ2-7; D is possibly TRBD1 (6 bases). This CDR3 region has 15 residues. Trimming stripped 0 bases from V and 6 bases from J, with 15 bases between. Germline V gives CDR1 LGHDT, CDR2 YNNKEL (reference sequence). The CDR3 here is CASSQDTTGSGEQYF. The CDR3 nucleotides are TGTGCCAGCAGCCAAGATACGACAGGATCGGGCGAGCAGTACTTC.

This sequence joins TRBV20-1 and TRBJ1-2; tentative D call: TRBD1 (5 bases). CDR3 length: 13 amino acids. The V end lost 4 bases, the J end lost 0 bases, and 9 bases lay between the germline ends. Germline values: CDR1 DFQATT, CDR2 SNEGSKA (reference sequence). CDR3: CSATGKANYGYTF. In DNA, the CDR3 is TGCAGTGCTACAGGGAAGGCTAACTATGGCTACACCTTC.

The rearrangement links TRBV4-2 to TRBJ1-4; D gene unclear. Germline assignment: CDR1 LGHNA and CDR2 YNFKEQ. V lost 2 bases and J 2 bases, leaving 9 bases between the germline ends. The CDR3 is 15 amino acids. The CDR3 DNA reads TGTGCCAGCAGCCAAAGGGAAAGTACTAATGAAAAACTGTTTTTT. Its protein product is CASSQRESTNEKLFF.

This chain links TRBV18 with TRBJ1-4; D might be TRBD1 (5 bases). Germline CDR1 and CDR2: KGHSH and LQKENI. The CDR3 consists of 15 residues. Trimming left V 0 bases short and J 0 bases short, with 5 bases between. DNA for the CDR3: TGTGCCAGCTCACCACCGGGGGCAACTAATGAAAAACTGTTTTTT. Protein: CASSPPGATNEKLFF.

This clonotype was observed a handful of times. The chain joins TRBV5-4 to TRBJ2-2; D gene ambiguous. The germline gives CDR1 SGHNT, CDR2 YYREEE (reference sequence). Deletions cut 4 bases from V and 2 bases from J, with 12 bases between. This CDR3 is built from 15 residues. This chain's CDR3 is CASSGKSENTGELFF. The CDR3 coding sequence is TGTGCCAGCAGCGGGAAGTCTGAAAACACCGGGGAGCTGTTTTTT.

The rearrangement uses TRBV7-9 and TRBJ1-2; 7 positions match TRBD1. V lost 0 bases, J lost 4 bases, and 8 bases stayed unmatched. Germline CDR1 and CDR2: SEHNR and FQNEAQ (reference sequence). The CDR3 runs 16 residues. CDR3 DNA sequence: TGTGCCAGCAGCTTAGCCCTTAGACAGGGACCCTATGGCTACACCTTC. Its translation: CASSLALRQGPYGYTF.